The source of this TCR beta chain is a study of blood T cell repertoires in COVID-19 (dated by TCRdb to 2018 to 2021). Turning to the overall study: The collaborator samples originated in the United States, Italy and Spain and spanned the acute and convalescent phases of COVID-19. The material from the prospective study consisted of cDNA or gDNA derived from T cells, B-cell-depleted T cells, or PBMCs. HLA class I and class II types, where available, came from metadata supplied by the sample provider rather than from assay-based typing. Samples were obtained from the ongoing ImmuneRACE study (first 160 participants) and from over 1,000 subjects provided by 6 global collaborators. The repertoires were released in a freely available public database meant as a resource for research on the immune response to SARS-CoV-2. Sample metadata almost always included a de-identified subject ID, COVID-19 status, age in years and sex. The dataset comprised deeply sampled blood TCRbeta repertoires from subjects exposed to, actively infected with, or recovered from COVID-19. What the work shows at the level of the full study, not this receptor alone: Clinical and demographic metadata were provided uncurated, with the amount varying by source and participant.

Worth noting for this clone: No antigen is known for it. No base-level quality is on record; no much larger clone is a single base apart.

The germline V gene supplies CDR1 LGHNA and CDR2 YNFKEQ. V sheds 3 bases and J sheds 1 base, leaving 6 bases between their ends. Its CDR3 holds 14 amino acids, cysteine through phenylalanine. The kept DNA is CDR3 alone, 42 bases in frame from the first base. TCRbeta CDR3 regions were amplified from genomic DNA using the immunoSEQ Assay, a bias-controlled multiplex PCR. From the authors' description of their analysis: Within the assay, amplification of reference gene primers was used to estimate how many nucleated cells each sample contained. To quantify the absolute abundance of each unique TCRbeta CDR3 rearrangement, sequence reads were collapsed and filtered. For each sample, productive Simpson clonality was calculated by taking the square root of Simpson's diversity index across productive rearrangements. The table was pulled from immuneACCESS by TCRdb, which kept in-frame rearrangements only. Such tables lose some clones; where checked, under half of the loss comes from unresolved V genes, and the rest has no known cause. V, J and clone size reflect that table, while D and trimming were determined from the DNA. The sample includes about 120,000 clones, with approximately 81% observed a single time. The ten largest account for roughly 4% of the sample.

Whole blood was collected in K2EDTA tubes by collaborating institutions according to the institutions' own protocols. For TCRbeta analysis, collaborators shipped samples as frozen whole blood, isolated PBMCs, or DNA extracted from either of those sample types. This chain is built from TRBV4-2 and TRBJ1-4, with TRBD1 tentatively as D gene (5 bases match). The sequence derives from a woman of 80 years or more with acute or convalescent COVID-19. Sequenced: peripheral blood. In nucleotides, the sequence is TGTGCCAGCAGCCAGGGGGGAACTAATGAAAAACTGTTTTTT. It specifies CASSQGGTNEKLFF.